This T cell receptor beta chain comes out of a study of tumor-infiltrating lymphocytes in localized non-small cell lung cancer. General study points: TCR sequencing covered a subset of patients with enough tissue.

The V gene's germline CDR1 is SEHNR and CDR2 FQNEAQ (reference sequence). This CDR3 region has 16 residues. After removal of 3 bases from V and 1 base from J, the junction contained 8 bases not matched to a gene. Profiled with immunoSEQ multiplex PCR; TCRdb holds only in-frame clones, not every one. The sample has approximately 17,000 clones, more than 65% seen once. This clone was counted only a few times. Its specificity is unknown. The sequenced sample was lung tumor tissue. The receptor was derived from a human donor with non-small cell lung cancer. The chain combines TRBV7-9 with TRBJ2-5, with 7 bases identical to TRBD1. The CDR3 here is CASSLVGGLPQETQYF. The CDR3 DNA reads as TGTGCCAGCAGCTTGGTAGGGGGCCTGCCCCAAGAGACCCAGTACTTC.